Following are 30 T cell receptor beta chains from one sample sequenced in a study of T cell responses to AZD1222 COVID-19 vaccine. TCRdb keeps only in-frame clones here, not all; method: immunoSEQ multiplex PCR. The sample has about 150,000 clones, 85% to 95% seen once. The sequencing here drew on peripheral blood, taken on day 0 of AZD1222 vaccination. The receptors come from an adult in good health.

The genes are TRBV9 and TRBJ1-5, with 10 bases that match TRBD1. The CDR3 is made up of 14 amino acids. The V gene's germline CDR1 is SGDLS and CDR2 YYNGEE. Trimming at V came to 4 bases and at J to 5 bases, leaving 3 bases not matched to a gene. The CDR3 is CASSPGTGDQPQHF. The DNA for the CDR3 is TGTGCCAGCAGCCCTGGGACAGGGGATCAGCCCCAGCATTTT.

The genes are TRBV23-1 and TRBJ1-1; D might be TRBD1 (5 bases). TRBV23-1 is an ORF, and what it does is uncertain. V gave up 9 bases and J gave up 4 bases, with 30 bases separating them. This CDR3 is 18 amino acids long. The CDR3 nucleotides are TGCGCCAGGGGGCTCCGGCCTTGGGTCCAGCCTAAGACCACTGAAGCTTTCTTT. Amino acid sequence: CARGLRPWVQPKTTEAFF.

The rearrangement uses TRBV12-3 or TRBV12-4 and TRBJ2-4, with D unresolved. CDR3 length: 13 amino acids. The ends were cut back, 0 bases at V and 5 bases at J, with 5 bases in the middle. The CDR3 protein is CASSLAQENIQYF. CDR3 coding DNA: TGTGCCAGCAGTTTAGCGCAAGAAAACATTCAGTACTTC.

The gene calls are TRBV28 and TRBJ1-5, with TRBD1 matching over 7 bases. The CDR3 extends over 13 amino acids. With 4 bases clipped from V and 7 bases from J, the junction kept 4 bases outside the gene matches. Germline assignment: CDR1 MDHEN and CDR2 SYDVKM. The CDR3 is CASSSQGRQPQHF. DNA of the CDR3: TGTGCCAGCAGTTCACAGGGGAGGCAGCCCCAGCATTTT.

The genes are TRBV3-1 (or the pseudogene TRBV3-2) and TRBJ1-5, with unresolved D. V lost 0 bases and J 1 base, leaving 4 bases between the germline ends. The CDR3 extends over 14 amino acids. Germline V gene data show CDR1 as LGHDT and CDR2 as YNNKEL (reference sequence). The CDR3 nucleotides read TGTGCCAGCAGCCAAGAGGTGAGCAATCAGCCCCAGCATTTT. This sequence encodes CASSQEVSNQPQHF.

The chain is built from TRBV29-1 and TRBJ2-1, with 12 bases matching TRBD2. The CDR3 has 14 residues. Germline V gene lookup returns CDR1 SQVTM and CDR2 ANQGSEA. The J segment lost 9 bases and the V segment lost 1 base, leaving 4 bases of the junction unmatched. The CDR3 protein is CSVEGLAGAGEQFF. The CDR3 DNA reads TGCAGCGTTGAAGGACTAGCGGGGGCGGGTGAGCAGTTCTTC.

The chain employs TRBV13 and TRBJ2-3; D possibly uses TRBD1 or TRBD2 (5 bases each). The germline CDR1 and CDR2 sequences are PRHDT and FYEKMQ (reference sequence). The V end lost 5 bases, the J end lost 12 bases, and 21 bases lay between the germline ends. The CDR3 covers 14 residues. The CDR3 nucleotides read TGTGCCAGCAGCATTACACCGACGGGACGGTCACAGTATTTT. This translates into CASSITPTGRSQYF.

CDR3 in amino acids: CASSVTAGAGNTIYF. CDR3 sequence (DNA): TGTGCCAGCAGCGTCACAGCAGGGGCGGGAAACACCATATATTTT. The chain is built from TRBV7-9 and TRBJ1-3; D may be TRBD1 (6 bases). V lost 5 bases to trimming and J lost 4 bases, with 15 bases between them. The germline gives CDR1 SEHNR, CDR2 FQNEAQ (reference sequence). This CDR3 is 15 amino acids long.

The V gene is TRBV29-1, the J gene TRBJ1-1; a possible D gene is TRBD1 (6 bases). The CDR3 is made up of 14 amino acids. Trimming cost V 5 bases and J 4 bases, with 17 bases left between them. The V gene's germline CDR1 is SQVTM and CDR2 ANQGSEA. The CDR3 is CSVSGARASTEAFF. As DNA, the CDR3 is TGCAGCGTTTCAGGGGCCCGTGCATCCACTGAAGCTTTCTTT.

CDR3 sequence reads: CASSRDFYTGELFF. Here the CDR3 DNA reads TGTGCCAGTAGCCGGGACTTTTACACCGGGGAGCTGTTTTTT. V is TRBV19 and J is TRBJ2-2, with D perhaps matching TRBD2 (6 bases). V was cut by 6 bases and J by 3 bases, with 11 bases left in between. Germline V lookup: CDR1 LNHDA, CDR2 SQIVND (reference sequence). The CDR3 is 14 amino acids.

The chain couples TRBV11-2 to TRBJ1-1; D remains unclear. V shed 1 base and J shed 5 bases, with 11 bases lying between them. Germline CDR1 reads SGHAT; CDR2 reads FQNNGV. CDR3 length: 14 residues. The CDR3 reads CASSLGWRDTEAFF. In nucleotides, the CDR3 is TGTGCCAGCAGCTTAGGTTGGAGGGATACTGAAGCTTTCTTT.

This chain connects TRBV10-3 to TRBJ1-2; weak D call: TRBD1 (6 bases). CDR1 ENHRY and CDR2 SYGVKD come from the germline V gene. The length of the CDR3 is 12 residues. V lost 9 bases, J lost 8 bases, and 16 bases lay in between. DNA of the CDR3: TGTGCCATTCACAGGGATCCCGGGGGCTACACCTTC. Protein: CAIHRDPGGYTF.

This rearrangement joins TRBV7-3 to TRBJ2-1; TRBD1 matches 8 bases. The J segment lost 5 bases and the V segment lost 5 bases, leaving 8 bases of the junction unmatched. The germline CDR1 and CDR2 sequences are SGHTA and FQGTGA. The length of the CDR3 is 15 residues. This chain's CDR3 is CASSPDSTGDNEQFF. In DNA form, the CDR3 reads TGTGCCAGCAGCCCCGATTCGACAGGGGACAATGAGCAGTTCTTC.

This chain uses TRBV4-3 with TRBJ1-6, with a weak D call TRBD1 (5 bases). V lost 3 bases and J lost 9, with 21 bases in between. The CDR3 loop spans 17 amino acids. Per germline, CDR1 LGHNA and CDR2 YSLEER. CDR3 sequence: CASSQRGPGSSPSPLHF. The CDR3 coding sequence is TGCGCCAGCAGCCAGAGGGGCCCAGGGTCATCCCCTTCACCCCTCCACTTT.

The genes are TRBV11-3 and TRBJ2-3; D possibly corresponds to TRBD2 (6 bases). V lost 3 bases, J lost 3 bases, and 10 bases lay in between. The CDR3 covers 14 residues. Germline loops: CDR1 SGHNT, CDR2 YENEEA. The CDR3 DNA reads TGTGCCAGCAGCTTTGGACGGGAGACAGATACGCAGTATTTT. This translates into CASSFGRETDTQYF.

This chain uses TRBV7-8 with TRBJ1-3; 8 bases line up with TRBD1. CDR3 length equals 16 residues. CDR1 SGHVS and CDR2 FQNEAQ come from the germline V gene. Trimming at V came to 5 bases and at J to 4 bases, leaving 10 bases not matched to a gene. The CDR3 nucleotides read TGTGCCAGCAGCCGGGCGGACAGGGTGGAAGGAAACACCATATATTTT. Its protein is CASSRADRVEGNTIYF.

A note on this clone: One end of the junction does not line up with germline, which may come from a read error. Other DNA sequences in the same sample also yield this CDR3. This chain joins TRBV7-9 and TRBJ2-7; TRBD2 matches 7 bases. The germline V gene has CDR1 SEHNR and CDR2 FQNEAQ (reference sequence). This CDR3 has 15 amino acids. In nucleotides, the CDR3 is TGTGCCAGCAGGGACCGGGACGGAGGGGACTACGAACAGTACTTC. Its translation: CASRDRDGGDYEQYF.

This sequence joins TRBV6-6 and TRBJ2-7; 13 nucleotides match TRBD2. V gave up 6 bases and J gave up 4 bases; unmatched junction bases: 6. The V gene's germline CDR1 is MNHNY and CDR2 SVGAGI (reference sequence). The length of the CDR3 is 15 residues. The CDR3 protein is CASRHTSGGAYEQYF. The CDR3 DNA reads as TGTGCCAGCAGACACACTAGCGGGGGGGCATACGAGCAGTACTTC.

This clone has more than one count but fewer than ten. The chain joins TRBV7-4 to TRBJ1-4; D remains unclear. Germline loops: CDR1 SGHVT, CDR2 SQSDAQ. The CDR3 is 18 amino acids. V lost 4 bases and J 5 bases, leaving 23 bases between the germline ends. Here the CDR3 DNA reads TGTGCCAGCAGCTGTTCCTTCCGGGTCCACGGAAAAAATGAAAAACTGTTTTTT. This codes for CASSCSFRVHGKNEKLFF.

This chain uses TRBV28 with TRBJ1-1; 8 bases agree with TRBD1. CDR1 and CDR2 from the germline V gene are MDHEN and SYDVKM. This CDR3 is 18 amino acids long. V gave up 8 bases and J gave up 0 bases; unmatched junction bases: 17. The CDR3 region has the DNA TGTGCCAGCCTGGGTAGGCAGGGGGCAAGGAATATGAACACTGAAGCTTTCTTT. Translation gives CASLGRQGARNMNTEAFF.

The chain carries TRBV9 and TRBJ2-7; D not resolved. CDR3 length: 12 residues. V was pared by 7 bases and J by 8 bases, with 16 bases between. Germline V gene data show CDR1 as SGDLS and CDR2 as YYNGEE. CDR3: CASHGRPGQQYF. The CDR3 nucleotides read TGTGCCAGCCATGGACGGCCTGGGCAGCAGTACTTC. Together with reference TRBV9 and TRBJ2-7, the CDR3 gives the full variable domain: DSGVTQTPKHLITATGQRVTLRCSPRSGDLSVYWYQQSLDQGLQFLIQYYNGEERAKGNILERFSAQQFPDLHSELNLSSLELGDSALYFCASHGRPGQQYFGPGTRLTVT.

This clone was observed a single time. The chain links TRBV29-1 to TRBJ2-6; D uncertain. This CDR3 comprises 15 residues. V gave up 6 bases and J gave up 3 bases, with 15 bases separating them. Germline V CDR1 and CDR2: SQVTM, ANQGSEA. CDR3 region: CSVARPEDGANVLTF. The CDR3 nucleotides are TGCAGCGTCGCCCGACCAGAGGATGGGGCCAACGTCCTGACTTTC. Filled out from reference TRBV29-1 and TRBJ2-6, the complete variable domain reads SAVISQKPSRDICQRGTSLTIQCQVDSQVTMMFWYRQQPGQSLTLIATANQGSEATYESGFVIDKFPISRPNLTFSTLTVSNMSPEDSSIYLCSVARPEDGANVLTFGAGSRLTVL.

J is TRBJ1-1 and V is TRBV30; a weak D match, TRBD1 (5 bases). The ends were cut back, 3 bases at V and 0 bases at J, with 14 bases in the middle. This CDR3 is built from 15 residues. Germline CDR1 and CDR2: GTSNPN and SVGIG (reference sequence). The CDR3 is CAWSTRRGLNTEAFF. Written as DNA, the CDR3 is TGTGCCTGGAGCACTCGGAGGGGATTGAACACTGAAGCTTTCTTT. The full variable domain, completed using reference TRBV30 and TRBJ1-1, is SQTIHQWPATLVQPVGSPLSLECTVEGTSNPNLYWYRQAAGRGLQLLFYSVGIGQISSEVPQNLSASRPQDRQFILSSKKLLLSDSGFYLCAWSTRRGLNTEAFFGQGTRLTVV.

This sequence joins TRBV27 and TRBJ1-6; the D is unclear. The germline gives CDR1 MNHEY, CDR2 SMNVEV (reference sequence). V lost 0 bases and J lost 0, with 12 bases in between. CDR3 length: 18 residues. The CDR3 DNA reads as TGTGCCAGCAGTTTATCCACCCCACAACCCTCCTATAATTCACCCCTCCACTTT. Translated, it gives CASSLSTPQPSYNSPLHF.

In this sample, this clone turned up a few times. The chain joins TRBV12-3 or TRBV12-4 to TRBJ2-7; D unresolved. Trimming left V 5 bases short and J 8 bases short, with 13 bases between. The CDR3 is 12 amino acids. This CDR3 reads CASSPVTGKQYF. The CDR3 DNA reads TGTGCCAGCAGTCCCGTAACGGGTAAGCAGTACTTC.

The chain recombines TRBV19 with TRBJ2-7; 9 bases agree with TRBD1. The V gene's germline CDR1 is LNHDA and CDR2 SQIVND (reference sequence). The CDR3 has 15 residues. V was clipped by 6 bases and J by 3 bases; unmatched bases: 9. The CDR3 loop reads CASSPKTGGDYEQYF. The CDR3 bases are TGTGCCAGTAGCCCTAAGACAGGGGGTGACTACGAGCAGTACTTC.

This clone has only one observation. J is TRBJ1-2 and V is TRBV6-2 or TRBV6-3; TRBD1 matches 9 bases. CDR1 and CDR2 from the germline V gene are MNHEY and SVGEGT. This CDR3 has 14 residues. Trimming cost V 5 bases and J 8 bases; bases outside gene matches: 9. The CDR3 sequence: CASSPRQGGSGYTF. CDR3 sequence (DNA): TGTGCCAGCAGTCCCCGACAGGGGGGTTCCGGCTACACCTTC.

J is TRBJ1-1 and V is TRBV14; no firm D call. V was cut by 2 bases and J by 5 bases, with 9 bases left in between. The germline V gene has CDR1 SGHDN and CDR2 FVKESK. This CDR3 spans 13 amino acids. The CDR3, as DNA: TGTGCCAGCAGCCAAACTGACTTAACTGAAGCTTTCTTT. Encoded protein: CASSQTDLTEAFF.

Here the CDR3 reads CARPGTAGSYSNQPQHF. The DNA of the CDR3 is TGTGCCCGCCCCGGGACAGCGGGCTCCTATAGCAATCAGCCCCAGCATTTT. The V gene is TRBV21-1, the J gene TRBJ1-5; the DNA was not used to check the table's D call, TRBD1. TRBV21-1 is a pseudogene segment. The CDR3 consists of 17 residues.

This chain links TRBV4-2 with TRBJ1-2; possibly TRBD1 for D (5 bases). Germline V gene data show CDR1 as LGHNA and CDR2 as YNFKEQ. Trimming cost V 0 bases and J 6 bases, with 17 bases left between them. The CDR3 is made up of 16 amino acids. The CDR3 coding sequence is TGTGCCAGCAGCCAAGAGCATGGGGCCGCCCAGGATGGCTACACCTTC. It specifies CASSQEHGAAQDGYTF.